The sequence of this T cell receptor beta chain was determined in a study of CD8+ T cells in alopecia areata. CDR3 length equals 13 residues. Trimming left V 1 base short and J 0 bases short, with 4 bases between. Per the germline V gene, CDR1 is SGHVS and CDR2 is FQNEAQ. Isolated RNA was reverse transcribed into cDNA used as the sequencing template. Assay used: immunoSEQ multiplex PCR; TCRdb lists only in-frame clones, some missing. The profile shows some 180,000 clones, roughly 65% of them singletons. The sequences come from CD4+ T cells sorted from blood, collected at week 0. This clonotype was sampled from a human donor with alopecia areata. The chain recombines TRBV7-8 with TRBJ2-7; D is ambiguous. In DNA, the CDR3 is TGTGCCAGCAGCTTAGGACACTCCTACGAGCAGTACTTC. Its translation: CASSLGHSYEQYF.